Below are 12 T cell receptor beta chains sequenced from a single sample in a study of T-cell memory formation after mild COVID-19. TCRdb analysed the 5' RACE reads with MiXCR anew, one entry per CDR3 protein. Here the sample spans about 470,000 distinct CDR3 sequences, nearly 25% being singletons. Sequenced sample: PBMCs or a T cell subset sorted from them (not recorded which). These receptor sequences come from an adult woman who had mild COVID-19 (a few samples of this study predate the infection). Cell type and time point are not known.

A few counts support this clonotype. The V gene is TRBV14, the J gene TRBJ2-5, with a possible D match to TRBD2 (6 bases). This CDR3 region has 15 residues. Germline CDR1 SGHDN, CDR2 FVKESK. The V end lost 1 base, the J end lost 4 bases, and 13 bases lay between the germline ends. Here the CDR3 reads CASSQGLASGETQYF. The CDR3 DNA sequence: TGTGCCAGCAGCCAAGGGCTAGCGTCTGGAGAGACCCAGTACTTC.

This clonotype was detected only a few times. The chain employs TRBV5-1 and TRBJ2-7, with D perhaps matching TRBD1 (6 bases). In germline, CDR1 is SGHRS, CDR2 YFSETQ. This CDR3 spans 17 amino acids. Trimming cost V 3 bases and J 1 base, with 20 bases left between them. CDR3 DNA: TGCGCCAGCAGCTCCCCCCAGCAACTTAGGGGGTCCTACGAGCAGTACTTC. This gives the protein CASSSPQQLRGSYEQYF.

This clonotype has just a few counts. The gene calls are TRBV3-1 and TRBJ2-5; D remains ambiguous. Between the trimmed V and J ends, which lost 6 bases and 2 bases, there was a span of 16 bases. Germline V gene lookup returns CDR1 LGHDT and CDR2 YNNKEL (reference sequence). The CDR3 is 15 amino acids. As DNA, the CDR3 is TGTGCCAGCAGACCTTACGGCAGACTTCAAGAGACCCAGTACTTC. This gives the protein CASRPYGRLQETQYF.

As to this clonotype: Mismatch with germline at one junction end may stem from a read error. V is TRBV6-5 and J is TRBJ1-2; TRBD1 matches at 8 bases. The CDR3 covers 14 residues. Germline CDR1 MNHEY, CDR2 SVGAGI. CDR3 amino acids: CATSGQGANYGYTF. The CDR3 nucleotides are TGTGCCACCAGTGGACAGGGAGCTAACTATGGCTACACCTTC.

The CDR3 loop is CASSYDSYQETQYF. CDR3 DNA sequence: TGTGCCAGCAGTTACGACAGTTACCAAGAGACCCAGTACTTC. The rearrangement uses TRBV6-5 and TRBJ2-5; tentative D call: TRBD1 (5 bases). The CDR3 totals 14 residues. Germline V gene lookup returns CDR1 MNHEY and CDR2 SVGAGI. V was trimmed by 2 bases and J by 0 bases, leaving 7 bases between them.

This chain joins TRBV3-1 and TRBJ1-6; D remains ambiguous. This CDR3 has 14 amino acids. Germline CDR1 is LGHDT and CDR2 is YNNKEL (reference sequence). Trimming took off 8 bases at V and 5 bases at J, with 13 bases between the two ends. The CDR3 here is CASEFGFNNSPLHF. CDR3 nucleotide sequence: TGTGCCAGCGAATTTGGATTTAATAATTCACCCCTCCACTTT.

V and J are TRBV20-1 and TRBJ1-4; 7 positions agree with TRBD1. J was trimmed by 4 bases and V by 0 bases; bases with no gene match: 5. The CDR3 contains 15 residues. From germline, CDR1 is DFQATT and CDR2 SNEGSKA (reference sequence). CDR3 amino acids: CSARDPGQLNEKLFF. The CDR3, as DNA: TGCAGTGCTAGAGATCCGGGACAGCTTAATGAAAAACTGTTTTTT.

There are a few counts of this clonotype. This rearrangement joins TRBV5-1 to TRBJ2-5; D gene uncertain. Germline CDR1 is SGHRS and CDR2 is YFSETQ. This CDR3 is built from 14 residues. V shed 4 bases and J shed 4 bases, with 14 bases lying between them. The CDR3 DNA reads TGCGCCAGCAGCCGCGGACGTACCGGAGAGACCCAGTACTTC. Translated, it gives CASSRGRTGETQYF.

The V gene is TRBV3-1, the J gene TRBJ1-5; D is possibly TRBD1 (6 bases). From germline, CDR1 is LGHDT and CDR2 YNNKEL (reference sequence). V lost 3 bases to trimming and J lost 2 bases, with 11 bases between them. This CDR3 region has 15 residues. The CDR3 here is CASSHTGTRNQPQHF. In nucleotides, the CDR3 is TGTGCCAGCAGCCACACAGGGACCCGCAATCAGCCCCAGCATTTT.

The V call is TRBV20-1, the J call TRBJ1-4; 7 bases are a match to TRBD1. This CDR3 spans 15 amino acids. The V segment lost 5 bases and the J segment 8 bases; nucleotides outside the gene matches: 14. Germline V CDR1 and CDR2: DFQATT, SNEGSKA (reference sequence). CDR3: CSAPRGQGGQEKLFF. DNA of the CDR3: TGCAGTGCTCCGAGGGGGCAGGGAGGTCAGGAAAAACTGTTTTTT.

The chain has TRBV29-1 and TRBJ2-1, with 7 bases identical to TRBD2. V shed 4 bases and J 9 bases; nucleotides not matched to a gene: 9. Germline lookup yields CDR1 SQVTM and CDR2 ANQGSEA. The CDR3 length is 13 residues. The CDR3 nucleotides are TGCAGCGTTGTGAGTGGGAGGGCCATTGAGCAGTTCTTC. It encodes CSVVSGRAIEQFF.

Points on this clonotype: One end of the junction does not line up with germline, which may come from a read error. The gene calls are TRBV24-1 and TRBJ2-2; 7 bases map to TRBD1. This CDR3 has 16 amino acids. Germline lookup yields CDR1 KGHDR and CDR2 SFDVKD. In DNA form, the CDR3 reads TGTGCCAACAGTGATTTCAAGGGGGCCGGCACCGGGGAGCTGTTTTTT. Encoded protein: CANSDFKGAGTGELFF.